What follows are 18 T cell receptor beta chains derived from one specimen sequenced in a study of naive and memory T cell subsets. Antigens for these TCRs are unknown. The beta constant-region primer was an equimolar mix of two oligonucleotides covering TRBC1 and TRBC2. The ligated cDNA underwent four PCR rounds using SP2 and nested alpha and beta constant-region primers. TCRdb re-analysed the UMI-ligation and nested PCR reads in MiXCR, keeping a single row per CDR3 protein. The data show approximately 150,000 distinct CDR3 sequences, with approximately 24% seen just once and roughly 0.1% held by the top ten. Points from the study as a whole: Especially in CD8 cells, naive repertoires contained a few larger clonotypes, possibly CD45RA-re-expressing memory cells.

The specimen sequenced was naive CD4+ T cells from blood. All receptors derive from a human donor in good health.

The chain recombines TRBV29-1 with TRBJ1-4; 7 nucleotides line up with TRBD1. J lost 8 bases, V lost 6 bases, and 12 bases had no gene match. The germline gives CDR1 SQVTM, CDR2 ANQGSEA. The CDR3 is made up of 14 amino acids. CDR3 nucleotides: TGCAGCGTCGCACCGACAGGGAACGTCGAAAAACTGTTTTTT. Protein product: CSVAPTGNVEKLFF. The full variable domain, with the rest looked up from reference TRBV29-1 and TRBJ1-4, is SAVISQKPSRDICQRGTSLTIQCQVDSQVTMMFWYRQQPGQSLTLIATANQGSEATYESGFVIDKFPISRPNLTFSTLTVSNMSPEDSSIYLCSVAPTGNVEKLFFGSGTQLSVL.

The J gene is TRBJ2-3, the V gene TRBV29-1, with D maybe TRBD1 (7 bases). Germline assignment: CDR1 SQVTM and CDR2 ANQGSEA. The V and J ends lost 5 bases and 0 bases respectively, with 12 bases between them. This CDR3 spans 14 amino acids. The chain's CDR3 is CSVLGGQSTDTQYF. CDR3 DNA sequence: TGCAGCGTTCTGGGGGGACAGAGCACAGATACGCAGTATTTT.

This clonotype was found many times. The chain combines TRBV7-6 with TRBJ2-7, with TRBD1 matching 10 bases. Germline CDR1 is SGHVS and CDR2 is FNYEAQ. With 0 bases clipped from V and 0 bases from J, the junction kept 5 bases outside the gene matches. This CDR3 is 17 amino acids long. The CDR3: CASSLAGDRGSSYEQYF. CDR3 coding DNA: TGTGCCAGCAGCTTAGCTGGGGACAGGGGTAGCTCCTACGAGCAGTACTTC.

This clonotype was observed a handful of times. The chain has TRBV28 and TRBJ2-1, with D possibly matching TRBD1 (6 bases). This CDR3 contains 19 residues. Germline CDR1 is MDHEN and CDR2 is SYDVKM. V was trimmed by 6 bases and J by 0 bases, leaving 24 bases between them. In DNA, the CDR3 is TGTGCCAGCAGCTTCGTCGGCGCGCTCGGGACAATCTCCTACAATGAGCAGTTCTTC. Protein product: CASSFVGALGTISYNEQFF.

The gene calls are TRBV29-1 and TRBJ2-2; D is possibly TRBD1 (7 bases). Germline V gene sequence: CDR1 SQVTM, CDR2 ANQGSEA. The CDR3 extends over 17 amino acids. With 4 bases removed from V and 2 bases from J, the gap between germline ends came to 20 bases. CDR3 sequence: CSVGGVTGKINTGELFF. The CDR3 bases are TGCAGCGTTGGGGGGGTGACAGGGAAGATTAACACCGGGGAGCTGTTTTTT.

In this sample, this clonotype turned up a few times. The gene calls are TRBV28 and TRBJ2-4; TRBD2 is a possible D gene (6 bases). The CDR3 is 16 amino acids. V lost 1 base to trimming and J lost 5 bases, with 15 bases between them. Germline loops: CDR1 MDHEN, CDR2 SYDVKM. In DNA, the CDR3 is TGTGCCAGCAGTTTATACGGGGCGGGGTCCGAAAACATTCAGTACTTC. The encoded protein is CASSLYGAGSENIQYF.

The rearrangement links TRBV28 to TRBJ2-1; tentatively, D is TRBD1 (6 bases). V was shortened by 3 bases and J by 9 bases, with 9 bases between the two germline ends. Germline V lookup: CDR1 MDHEN, CDR2 SYDVKM. The CDR3 runs 12 residues. CDR3 protein: CASSFSRGEQFF. In DNA, the CDR3 is TGTGCCAGCAGTTTTTCCAGGGGTGAGCAGTTCTTC.

A word on this clonotype: The germline gene is not matched at one end of the junction; a read error may be the cause. This sequence joins TRBV7-2 and TRBJ2-5, with D possibly being TRBD1 or TRBD2 (5 bases each). This CDR3 spans 19 amino acids. Germline V CDR1 and CDR2: SGHTA, FQGNSA. CDR3 in DNA: TGTGCCAGCAGCTCCCCCCGGACTGTAACGTGGGGGTTGCAAGAGGCCCAGTACTTC. Translated: CASSSPRTVTWGLQEAQYF.

This sequence joins TRBV6-1 and TRBJ2-5; D not certain. Between the trimmed V and J ends, which lost 2 bases and 4 bases, there was a span of 2 bases. This CDR3 region has 11 residues. Per germline, CDR1 MNHNS and CDR2 SASEGT. The CDR3 sequence is CASSETETQYF. The CDR3 DNA reads as TGTGCCAGCAGTGAAACAGAGACCCAGTACTTC.

This chain links TRBV29-1 with TRBJ2-1, with no clear D. V dropped 6 bases and J dropped 9 bases, with 12 bases sitting between them. Germline loops: CDR1 SQVTM, CDR2 ANQGSEA. The CDR3 is 11 amino acids. The CDR3 loop is CSVGPRREQFF. The DNA for the CDR3 is TGCAGCGTCGGCCCTCGCCGTGAGCAGTTCTTC.

This chain's CDR3 is CASSRADYGYTF. The CDR3 nucleotides are TGTGCCAGCAGCCGGGCCGACTATGGCTACACCTTC. The chain recombines TRBV3-1 with TRBJ1-2, with D unresolved. The CDR3 runs 12 residues. The germline V gene encodes CDR1 LGHDT and CDR2 YNNKEL (reference sequence). Trimming shortened V by 4 bases and J by 3 bases, and 6 bases separated the two germline ends.

The chain couples TRBV27 to TRBJ2-7; perhaps D is TRBD1 or TRBD2 (5 bases each). This CDR3 comprises 15 residues. V lost 5 bases and J lost 4, with 18 bases in between. CDR1 is MNHEY and CDR2 is SMNVEV in the germline V gene (reference sequence). CDR3 protein: CASSRRDRPSYEQYF. The CDR3, as DNA: TGTGCCAGCAGTCGCCGGGACCGCCCTTCTTACGAGCAGTACTTC.

Only a few counts were recorded for this clonotype. J is TRBJ2-2 and V is TRBV7-6, with TRBD2 matching 10 bases. There are 15 residues in the CDR3. V lost 4 bases to trimming and J lost 5 bases; unmatched junction nucleotides: 4. Germline values: CDR1 SGHVS, CDR2 FNYEAQ. The DNA of the CDR3 is TGTGCCAGCAGCTCTCAACTAGCGGGAACCGGGGAGCTGTTTTTT. Its protein product is CASSSQLAGTGELFF.

This chain joins TRBV21-1 and TRBJ2-5; the table's D call, TRBD1, has no DNA check behind it. TRBV21-1 is tagged as a pseudogene. This CDR3 spans 15 amino acids. The CDR3 protein is CASSTPGGARATQYF. In nucleotides, the CDR3 is TGTGCCAGCAGCACCCCGGGCGGTGCTCGGGCGACCCAGTACTTC.

The table lists this clonotype with a few counts. V and J are TRBV28 and TRBJ1-6; possible D gene TRBD1, 6 bases. Looked up from germline, CDR1 is MDHEN and CDR2 is SYDVKM. V was trimmed by 5 bases and J by 3 bases, leaving 14 bases between them. The CDR3 is 16 residues long. CDR3 residues: CASSPPYRDYNSPLHF. The CDR3, as DNA: TGTGCCAGCAGTCCCCCCTACAGGGACTATAATTCACCCCTCCACTTT.

The chain joins TRBV6-5 to TRBJ2-1, with 8 bases identical to TRBD2. V shed 6 bases, J shed 5 bases, and the junction held 12 bases outside the gene matches. The CDR3 is 16 residues long. From germline, CDR1 is MNHEY and CDR2 SVGAGI. The CDR3 coding sequence is TGTGCCAGCAGATCCCCAGCGGGAGAAATGAACAATGAGCAGTTCTTC. Protein product: CASRSPAGEMNNEQFF.

The chain links TRBV29-1 to TRBJ2-7; a possible D gene is TRBD1 (5 bases). The CDR3 is 14 amino acids. Germline V lookup: CDR1 SQVTM, CDR2 ANQGSEA. Trimming shortened V by 4 bases and J by 2 bases, and 15 bases separated the two germline ends. The CDR3 spells CSVVRAGQTYEQYF. The CDR3 DNA reads as TGCAGCGTTGTCAGGGCAGGGCAGACCTACGAGCAGTACTTC.

This chain links TRBV12-3 or TRBV12-4 with TRBJ1-4; TRBD1 matches 10 bases. The CDR3 length is 17 residues. J was trimmed by 3 bases and V by 6 bases; bases with no gene match: 10. The CDR3 reads CASRQGQGFGANEKLFF. The CDR3 coding sequence is TGTGCCAGCAGGCAGGGACAGGGGTTTGGGGCTAATGAAAAACTGTTTTTT.